This T cell receptor (beta chain) originates from a study of blood T cells in healthy people across ages. This clonotype appeared a few times. V lost 3 bases to trimming and J lost 12 bases, with 9 bases between them. This CDR3 contains 11 residues. Germline lookup yields CDR1 LGHDT and CDR2 YNNKEL (reference sequence). PCR was performed a second time for about 7 to 11 cycles using a sample-barcoded 5' primer and a J-beta primer mix. TCRdb used MiXCR to reprocess the 5' RACE reads, holding one entry per CDR3 protein. The sample includes about 1,400,000 distinct CDR3 sequences, approximately 40% seen only once; the top ten take under 8%.

The chain uses TRBV3-1 and TRBJ2-1; D is ambiguous. The TCR was taken from a woman between 18 and 29 years old in good health. Sequenced: blood. Here the CDR3 reads CASSHNVGQFF. CDR3 coding DNA: TGTGCCAGCAGCCACAACGTGGGGCAGTTCTTC.